Below, 4 T cell receptor beta chains from the same sample are listed, as sequenced in a study of beta chain features in type 1 diabetes. Broader study findings: All four CD4+ subsets of Type 1 diabetes patients contained TCRB CDR3s that were moderately but significantly shorter.

These receptors have no known antigen. Of the isolated RNA, all was reverse transcribed, and so the sequenced material was expressed TCRB transcripts. Profiling relied on immunoSEQ multiplex PCR, and the TCRdb table lists in-frame clones only, not all of them. The repertoire holds some 660,000 clones, with more than 12% as singletons. Sequences were obtained from naive CD4+ T cells from blood. These receptors originate from a man aged 18 to 29 with type 1 diabetes.

V and J are TRBV5-1 and TRBJ2-1; D is undetermined. The CDR3 runs to 14 residues. Between the trimmed V and J ends, which lost 0 bases and 0 bases, there was a span of 4 bases. CDR1 SGHRS and CDR2 YFSETQ come from the germline V gene. CDR3 DNA sequence: TGCGCCAGCAGCTTGGCGCTCTCCTACAATGAGCAGTTCTTC. This codes for CASSLALSYNEQFF.

The V and J genes are TRBV30 and TRBJ1-5; D is undetermined. CDR3 length: 15 amino acids. CDR1 and CDR2 (germline): GTSNPN, SVGIG (reference sequence). V lost 1 base and J 2 bases, leaving 12 bases between the germline ends. The CDR3 bases are TGTGCCTGGAGTGCAAGACAAGTCCGCAATCAGCCCCAGCATTTT. This gives the protein CAWSARQVRNQPQHF. The variable domain in full, completed from reference TRBV30 and TRBJ1-5, reads SQTIHQWPATLVQPVGSPLSLECTVEGTSNPNLYWYRQAAGRGLQLLFYSVGIGQISSEVPQNLSASRPQDRQFILSSKKLLLSDSGFYLCAWSARQVRNQPQHFGDGTRLSIL.

The table lists this clone with a few counts. The chain links TRBV29-1 to TRBJ2-3; 7 bases are shared with TRBD1. J lost 2 bases, V lost 7 bases, and 9 bases had no gene match. The germline CDR1 and CDR2 sequences are SQVTM and ANQGSEA. This CDR3 has 14 residues. The CDR3 spells CSAPPGTVTDTQYF. CDR3 nucleotide sequence: TGCAGCGCCCCCCCTGGGACAGTCACAGATACGCAGTATTTT.

This clone was seen a few times. This sample includes further DNA sequences coding for the same CDR3. The chain recombines TRBV30 with TRBJ1-2, with D unclear. This CDR3 contains 11 residues. The V gene lost 3 bases and the J gene lost 4 bases, with 6 bases spanning the gap. Germline-derived CDR1 and CDR2 are GTSNPN and SVGIG (reference sequence). CDR3 residues: CAWSVGYGYTF. The DNA of the CDR3 is TGTGCCTGGAGCGTGGGCTATGGCTACACCTTC.